The present T cell receptor beta chain was sequenced within a study of blood T cells in healthy people across ages. Study at large: Template switching retrieved approximately one barcoded beta molecule for each two T cells.

A second PCR, run for roughly 7 to 11 cycles, used a sample-barcoded 5' primer plus a J-beta primer mix. TCRdb analysed the 5' RACE reads with MiXCR anew, one entry per CDR3 protein. The table includes over a million distinct CDR3 sequences, 35% to 45% detected once. The length of the CDR3 is 13 residues. V shed 3 bases, J shed 5 bases, and the junction held 3 bases outside the gene matches. Germline-derived CDR1 and CDR2 are LGHNT and FRNRAP. The clonotype was recovered from a woman aged 18 to 35 in good health. Sample: blood. The genes are TRBV12-5 and TRBJ2-5, with 7 bases identical to TRBD2. The CDR3 is CASGLAGKETQYF. The CDR3 DNA follows: TGTGCTAGTGGTTTAGCGGGGAAGGAGACCCAGTACTTC.